This note documents a single TCR beta chain sequence. This CDR3 comprises 16 residues. V was shortened by 0 bases and J by 3 bases, with 12 bases between the two germline ends. CDR1 is MNHNS, CDR2 SASEGT, per germline. The data were produced by immunoSEQ multiplex PCR, yet TCRdb's version contains in-frame clones alone and is incomplete. The sample carries millions of clones, about 95% recorded once. CD8 cells regarded as naive lacked CD45RO, were positively chosen for CCR7, and omitted terminally differentiated effector memory CD45RA+ cells. The donors, healthy adults who were HIV-negative, had experienced no recent acute infections or vaccinations. This record belongs to a study of shared clonotypes between healthy human individuals. Study summary: Three plates each covered CD4 naive and memory; CD8 naive two, CD8 memory one.

The chain links TRBV6-1 to TRBJ2-1, with D perhaps matching TRBD1 or TRBD2 (7 bases each). Material for sequencing was naive CD8+ T cells sorted from blood. The TCR comes from a young man in good health. The CDR3 protein is CASSEARGGIYNEQFF. CDR3 bases: TGTGCCAGCAGTGAAGCCAGGGGGGGGATCTACAATGAGCAGTTCTTC.